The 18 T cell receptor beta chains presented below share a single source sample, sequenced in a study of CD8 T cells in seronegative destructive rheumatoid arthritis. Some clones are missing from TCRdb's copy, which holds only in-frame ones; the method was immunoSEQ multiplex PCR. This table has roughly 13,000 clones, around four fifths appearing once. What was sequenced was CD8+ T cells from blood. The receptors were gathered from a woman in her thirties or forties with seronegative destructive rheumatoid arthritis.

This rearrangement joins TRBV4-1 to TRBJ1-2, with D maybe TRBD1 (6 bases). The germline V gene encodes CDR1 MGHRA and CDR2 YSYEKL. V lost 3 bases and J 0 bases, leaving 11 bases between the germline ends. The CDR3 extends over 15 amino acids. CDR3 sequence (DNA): TGCGCCAGCAGCCAGGGACCAGGGGCTAACTATGGCTACACCTTC. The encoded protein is CASSQGPGANYGYTF.

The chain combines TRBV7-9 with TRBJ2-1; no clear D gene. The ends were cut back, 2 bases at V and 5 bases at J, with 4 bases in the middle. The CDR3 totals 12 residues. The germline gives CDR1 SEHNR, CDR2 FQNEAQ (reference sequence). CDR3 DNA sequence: TGTGCCAGCAGCTTAAGCAACAATGAGCAGTTCTTC. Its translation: CASSLSNNEQFF. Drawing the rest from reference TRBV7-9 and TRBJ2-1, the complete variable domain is DTGVSQNPRHKITKRGQNVTFRCDPISEHNRLYWYRQTLGQGPEFLTYFQNEAQLEKSRLLSDRFSAERPKGSFSTLEIQRTEQGDSAMYLCASSLSNNEQFFGPGTRLTVL.

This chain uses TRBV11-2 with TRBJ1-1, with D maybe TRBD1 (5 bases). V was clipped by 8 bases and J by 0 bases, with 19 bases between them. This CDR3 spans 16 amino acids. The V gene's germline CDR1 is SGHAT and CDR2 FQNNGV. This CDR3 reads CASAPGYIGVNTEAFF. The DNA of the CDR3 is TGTGCCAGCGCCCCAGGGTACATAGGGGTGAACACTGAAGCTTTCTTT.

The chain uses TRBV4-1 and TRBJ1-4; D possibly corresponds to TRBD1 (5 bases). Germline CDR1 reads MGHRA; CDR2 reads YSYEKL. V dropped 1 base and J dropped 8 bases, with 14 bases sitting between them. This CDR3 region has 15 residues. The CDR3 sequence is CASSQGVHGGEKLFF. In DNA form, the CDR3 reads TGCGCCAGCAGCCAAGGGGTACACGGGGGGGAAAAACTGTTTTTT.

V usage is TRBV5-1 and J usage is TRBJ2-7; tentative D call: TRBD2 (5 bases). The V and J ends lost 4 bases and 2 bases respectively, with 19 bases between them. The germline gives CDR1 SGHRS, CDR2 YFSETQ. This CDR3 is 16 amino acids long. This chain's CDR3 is CASSPEVGPPTYEQYF. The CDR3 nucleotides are TGCGCCAGCAGCCCGGAGGTTGGTCCCCCGACCTACGAGCAGTACTTC. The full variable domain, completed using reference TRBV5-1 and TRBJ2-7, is KAGVTQTPRYLIKTRGQQVTLSCSPISGHRSVSWYQQTPGQGLQFLFEYFSETQRNKGNFPGRFSGRQFSNSRSEMNVSTLELGDSALYLCASSPEVGPPTYEQYFGPGTRLTVT.

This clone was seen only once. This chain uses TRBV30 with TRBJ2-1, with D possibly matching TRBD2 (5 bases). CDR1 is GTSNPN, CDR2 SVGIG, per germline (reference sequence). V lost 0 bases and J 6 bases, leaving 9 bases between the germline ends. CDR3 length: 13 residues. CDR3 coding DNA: TGTGCCTGGAGTGTACGAGCGGTCAATGAGCAGTTCTTC. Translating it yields CAWSVRAVNEQFF.

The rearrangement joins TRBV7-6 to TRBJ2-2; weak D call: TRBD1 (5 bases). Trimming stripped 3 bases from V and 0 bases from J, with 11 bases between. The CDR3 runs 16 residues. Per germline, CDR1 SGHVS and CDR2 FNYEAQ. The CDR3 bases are TGTGCCAGCAGCTTTAGTGACAGCGCGAACACCGGGGAGCTGTTTTTT. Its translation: CASSFSDSANTGELFF.

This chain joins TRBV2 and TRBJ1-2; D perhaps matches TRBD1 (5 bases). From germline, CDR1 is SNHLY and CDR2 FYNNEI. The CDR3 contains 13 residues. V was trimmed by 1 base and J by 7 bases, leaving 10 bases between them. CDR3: CASSEEVQGGYTF. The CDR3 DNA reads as TGTGCCAGCAGTGAAGAGGTGCAGGGTGGCTACACCTTC.

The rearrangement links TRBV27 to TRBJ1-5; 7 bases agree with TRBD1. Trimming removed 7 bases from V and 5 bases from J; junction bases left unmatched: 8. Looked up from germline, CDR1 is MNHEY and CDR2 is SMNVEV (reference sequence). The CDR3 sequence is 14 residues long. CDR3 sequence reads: CASTARQGDQPQHF. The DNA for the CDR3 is TGTGCCAGCACAGCCAGACAGGGTGATCAGCCCCAGCATTTT.

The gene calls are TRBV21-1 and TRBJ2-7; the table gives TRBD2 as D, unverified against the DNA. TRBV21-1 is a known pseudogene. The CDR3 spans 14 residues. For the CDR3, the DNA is TGTGCCAGCAGCAAAGAGGGAGGGCTGTACGAGCAGTACGTC. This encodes CASSKEGGLYEQYV.

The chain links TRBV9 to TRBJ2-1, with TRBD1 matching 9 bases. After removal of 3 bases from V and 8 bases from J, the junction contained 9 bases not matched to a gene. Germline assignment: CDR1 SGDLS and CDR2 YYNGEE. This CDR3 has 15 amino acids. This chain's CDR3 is CASSAPGQGGDEQFF. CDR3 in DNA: TGTGCCAGCAGCGCGCCGGGACAGGGTGGGGATGAGCAGTTCTTC.

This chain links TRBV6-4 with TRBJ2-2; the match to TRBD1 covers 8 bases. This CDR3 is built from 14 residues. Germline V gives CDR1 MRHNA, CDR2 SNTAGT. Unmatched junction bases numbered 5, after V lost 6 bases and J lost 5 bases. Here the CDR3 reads CASSSGQGTGELFF. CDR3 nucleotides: TGTGCCAGCAGCTCAGGACAGGGAACCGGGGAGCTGTTTTTT.

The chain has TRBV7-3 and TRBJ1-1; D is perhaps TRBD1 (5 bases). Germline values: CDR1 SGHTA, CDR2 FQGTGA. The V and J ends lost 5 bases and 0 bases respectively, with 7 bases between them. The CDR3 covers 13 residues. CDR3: CASSLTVNTEAFF. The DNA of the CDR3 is TGTGCCAGCAGCCTGACAGTGAACACTGAAGCTTTCTTT.

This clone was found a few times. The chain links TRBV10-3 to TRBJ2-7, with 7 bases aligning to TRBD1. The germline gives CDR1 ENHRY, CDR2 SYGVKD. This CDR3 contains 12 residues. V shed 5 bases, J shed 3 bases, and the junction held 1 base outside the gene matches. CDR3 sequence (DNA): TGTGCCATCAGTACAGGGGTCTACGAGCAGTACTTC. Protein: CAISTGVYEQYF.

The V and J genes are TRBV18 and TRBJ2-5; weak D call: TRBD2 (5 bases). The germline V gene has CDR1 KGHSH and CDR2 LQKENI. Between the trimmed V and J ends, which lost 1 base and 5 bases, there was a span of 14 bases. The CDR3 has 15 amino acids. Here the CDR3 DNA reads TGTGCCAGCTCACCACGGGAGCCCAAGGATGAGACCCAGTACTTC. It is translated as CASSPREPKDETQYF. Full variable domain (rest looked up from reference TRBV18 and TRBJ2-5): NAGVMQNPRHLVRRRGQEARLRCSPMKGHSHVYWYRQLPEEGLKFMVYLQKENIIDESGMPKERFSAEFPKEGPSILRIQQVVRGDSAAYFCASSPREPKDETQYFGPGTRLLVL.

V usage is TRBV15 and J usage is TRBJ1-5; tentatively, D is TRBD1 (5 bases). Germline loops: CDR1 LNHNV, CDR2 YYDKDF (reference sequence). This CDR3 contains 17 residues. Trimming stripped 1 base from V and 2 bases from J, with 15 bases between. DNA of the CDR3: TGTGCCACCAGCAGAGTAAGGGAATGGGGGGGCAATCAGCCCCAGCATTTT. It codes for CATSRVREWGGNQPQHF.

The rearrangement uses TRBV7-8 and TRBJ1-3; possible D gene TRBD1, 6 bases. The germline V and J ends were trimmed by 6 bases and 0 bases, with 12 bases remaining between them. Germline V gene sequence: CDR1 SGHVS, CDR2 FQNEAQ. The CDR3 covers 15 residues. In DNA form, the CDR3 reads TGTGCCAGCAGGAGGACAGTCACCTCTGGAAACACCATATATTTT. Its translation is CASRRTVTSGNTIYF.

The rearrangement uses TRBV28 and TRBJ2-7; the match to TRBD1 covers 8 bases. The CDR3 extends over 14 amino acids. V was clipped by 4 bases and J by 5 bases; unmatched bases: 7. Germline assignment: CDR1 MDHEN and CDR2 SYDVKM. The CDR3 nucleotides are TGTGCCAGCAGTTCGTGGACAGGGCGGGACGAGCAGTACTTC. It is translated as CASSSWTGRDEQYF. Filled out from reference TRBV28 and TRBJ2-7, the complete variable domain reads DVKVTQSSRYLVKRTGEKVFLECVQDMDHENMFWYRQDPGLGLRLIYFSYDVKMKEKGDIPEGYSVSREKKERFSLILESASTNQTSMYLCASSSWTGRDEQYFGPGTRLTVT.